The 8 T cell receptor beta chains reported below all come from one sample, sequenced in a study of T cell responses to AZD1222 COVID-19 vaccine. The data were produced by immunoSEQ multiplex PCR, yet TCRdb's version contains in-frame clones alone and is incomplete. The profile shows 120,000 to 150,000 clones, around nine tenths of them singletons. The specimen comprised peripheral blood, sampled 28 days after the second AZD1222 dose. These receptors were collected from an adult who received the AZD1222 COVID-19 vaccine.

The chain couples TRBV2 to TRBJ2-3; maybe TRBD1 (6 bases). V lost 6 bases and J lost 0, with 13 bases in between. CDR3 length: 15 residues. The germline V gene has CDR1 SNHLY and CDR2 FYNNEI. The CDR3 loop reads CASSSNRASTDTQYF. The DNA of the CDR3 is TGTGCCAGCAGCTCCAACAGGGCAAGCACAGATACGCAGTATTTT.

V and J are TRBV19 and TRBJ1-1; no clear D. V was pared by 9 bases and J by 3 bases, with 8 bases between. The CDR3 totals 11 residues. Germline V gene data show CDR1 as LNHDA and CDR2 as SQIVND (reference sequence). The chain's CDR3 is CAREAHTEAFF. CDR3 nucleotides: TGTGCCAGGGAGGCGCACACTGAAGCTTTCTTT.

The V and J genes are TRBV15 and TRBJ2-1; TRBD1 matches 9 bases. J lost 7 bases, V lost 1 base, and 5 bases had no gene match. The CDR3 extends over 15 amino acids. Germline CDR1 and CDR2: LNHNV and YYDKDF (reference sequence). DNA of the CDR3: TGTGCCACCAGCAGAGGACAGGGGGAAGGAAATGAGCAGTTCTTC. It yields the protein CATSRGQGEGNEQFF.

The CDR3 DNA is TGCGCCAGCAGCTTTGGGGGGGAAGTATCTGGAAACACCATATATTTT. Translation gives CASSFGGEVSGNTIYF. The rearrangement joins TRBV5-1 to TRBJ1-3; tentatively, D is TRBD1 (5 bases). The germline V and J ends were trimmed by 2 bases and 1 base, with 13 bases remaining between them. The CDR3 length is 16 residues. Per the germline V gene, CDR1 is SGHRS and CDR2 is YFSETQ. The full variable domain, rest sourced from reference TRBV5-1 and TRBJ1-3, is KAGVTQTPRYLIKTRGQQVTLSCSPISGHRSVSWYQQTPGQGLQFLFEYFSETQRNKGNFPGRFSGRQFSNSRSEMNVSTLELGDSALYLCASSFGGEVSGNTIYFGEGSWLTVV.

The J gene is TRBJ2-5, the V gene TRBV7-3; TRBD2 is a possible D gene (5 bases). V was cut by 2 bases and J by 5 bases, with 9 bases left in between. The CDR3 is 13 amino acids. Germline values: CDR1 SGHTA, CDR2 FQGTGA. The CDR3 protein is CASSLGLVETQYF. DNA of the CDR3: TGTGCCAGCAGCTTAGGACTGGTGGAGACCCAGTACTTC.

The rearrangement uses TRBV5-1 and TRBJ2-3; TRBD1 matches at 7 bases. V lost 4 bases, J lost 6 bases, and 17 bases stayed unmatched. The CDR3 contains 17 residues. The V gene's germline CDR1 is SGHRS and CDR2 YFSETQ. CDR3 nucleotide sequence: TGCGCCAGCAGCAAAAAGACAGGGCTCGGTCAGGTGGATACGCAGTATTTT. Translation: CASSKKTGLGQVDTQYF.

V usage is TRBV7-8 and J usage is TRBJ1-4; 7 bases match TRBD1. V shed 5 bases and J 1 base; nucleotides not matched to a gene: 13. The germline gives CDR1 SGHVS, CDR2 FQNEAQ. CDR3 length equals 18 residues. CDR3 in DNA: TGTGCCAGCAGCCCCACGCGGAGGGGGCTAAGAACTAATGAAAAACTGTTTTTT. Amino acids: CASSPTRRGLRTNEKLFF.

In its sample, this clone was seen once. The chain recombines TRBV2 with TRBJ1-6, with D maybe TRBD1 (5 bases). This CDR3 contains 14 residues. Germline-derived CDR1 and CDR2 are SNHLY and FYNNEI. Trimming cost V 4 bases and J 5 bases, with 9 bases left between them. The CDR3 nucleotides are TGTGCCAGCAGTGCACGAGGGGATAATTCACCCCTCCACTTT. Its translation: CASSARGDNSPLHF. The full variable domain, in which reference TRBV2 and TRBJ1-6 provide the parts outside the CDR3, is EPEVTQTPSHQVTQMGQEVILRCVPISNHLYFYWYRQILGQKVEFLVSFYNNEISEKSEIFDDQFSVERPDGSNFTLKIRSTKLEDSAMYFCASSARGDNSPLHFGNGTRLTVT.